This TCR beta chain stems from a study of T cell responses to AZD1222 COVID-19 vaccine. Study summary: Combined were second doses at about 4 or about 12 weeks. Whole-study results and caveats: Among AZD1222 vaccinees, only six were seropositive at baseline.

The ends were cut back, 0 bases at V and 7 bases at J, with 10 bases in the middle. Germline CDR1 SNHLY, CDR2 FYNNEI. The CDR3 extends over 14 amino acids. The data were produced by immunoSEQ multiplex PCR, yet TCRdb's version contains in-frame clones alone and is incomplete. Of 90,000 to 150,000 clones listed, about 85% are singletons. Note on this clone: As yet, its antigen is unknown.

This specimen was peripheral blood, taken on day 0 of AZD1222 vaccination. The source of this sequence is an adult in good health. V and J are TRBV2 and TRBJ2-1; the D call may be TRBD1 or TRBD2 (5 bases each). The CDR3 loop is CASSEALGENEQFF. The DNA of the CDR3 is TGTGCCAGCAGTGAAGCGCTGGGGGAGAATGAGCAGTTCTTC.